Following are 5 T cell receptor beta chains from one sample sequenced in a study of blood T cell repertoires in COVID-19. Clones were read by immunoSEQ multiplex PCR, and TCRdb kept only the in-frame ones, dropping some. The sample records about 84,000 clones, about 95% being singletons. The specimen was peripheral blood. The receptors stem from a human donor with active COVID-19. The donor label of this sample is uncertain.

This clone occurred a few times. The rearrangement joins TRBV11-3 to TRBJ2-1, with TRBD1 matching 9 bases. CDR3 length: 15 residues. The V gene's germline CDR1 is SGHNT and CDR2 YENEEA. Unmatched junction bases numbered 11, after V lost 5 bases and J lost 9 bases. The CDR3 loop reads CASSHRDRVKGEQFF. CDR3 sequence (DNA): TGTGCCAGCAGCCACCGGGACAGGGTTAAGGGTGAGCAGTTCTTC. Full variable domain (rest looked up from reference TRBV11-3 and TRBJ2-1): EAGVVQSPRYKIIEKKQPVAFWCNPISGHNTLYWYLQNLGQGPELLIRYENEEAVDDSQLPKDRFSAERLKGVDSTLKIQPAELGDSAVYLCASSHRDRVKGEQFFGPGTRLTVL.

The CDR3 DNA is TGTGCCAGCAGCCAAGCTAGCGGGAGGCTGGGGTACGAGCAGTACTTC. As protein: CASSQASGRLGYEQYF. The chain uses TRBV14 and TRBJ2-7; TRBD2 matches at 11 bases. CDR3 length equals 16 residues. Trimming cost V 1 base and J 4 bases; bases outside gene matches: 6. Per the germline V gene, CDR1 is SGHDN and CDR2 is FVKESK.

This CDR3 is CASSRLAGGWNTQYF. The CDR3 DNA follows: TGTGCCAGCAGCCGACTAGCGGGGGGGTGGAATACGCAGTATTTT. The V call is TRBV6-6, the J call TRBJ2-3; TRBD2 agrees at 14 bases. Germline assignment: CDR1 MNHNY and CDR2 SVGAGI (reference sequence). V was pared by 6 bases and J by 7 bases, with 6 bases of the junction left unmatched. This CDR3 spans 15 amino acids.

The genes are TRBV3-1 (or the pseudogene TRBV3-2) and TRBJ1-2; D is uncertain. The CDR3 is 17 residues long. CDR1 is LGHDT, CDR2 YNNKEL, per germline (reference sequence). V dropped 1 base and J dropped 7 bases, with 22 bases sitting between them. The CDR3 bases are TGTGCCAGCAGCCAAGCCCCGGGATTGGAGGGATCTGGTGGCTACACCTTC. Translated, it gives CASSQAPGLEGSGGYTF.

This chain links TRBV4-1 with TRBJ2-7; D is possibly TRBD1 (6 bases). The germline gives CDR1 MGHRA, CDR2 YSYEKL. The length of the CDR3 is 14 residues. With 4 bases removed from V and 2 bases from J, the gap between germline ends came to 12 bases. The CDR3: CASSLKTGTYEQYF. CDR3 coding DNA: TGCGCCAGCAGCCTTAAGACAGGTACCTACGAGCAGTACTTC.